Sequencing of this TCR beta chain was carried out in a study of identical twins. J gave up 2 bases and V 3 bases, and 9 bases lay outside the gene matches. The CDR3 is made up of 16 amino acids. This clonotype was picked up a small number of times. TCRdb reanalysed the 5' RACE reads using MiXCR and keeps one entry per CDR3 protein. The data hold under 800,000 distinct CDR3 sequences, with roughly 20% observed a single time. These data were also reused for a study on T cells expressing NK-cell markers. Per that paper: In a handful of donors, dominant CD3+CD56+NKG2C+ clonotypes ranked among the top 10 CD8+ clonotypes.

The source is a woman between 18 and 30 years old in good health. The chain couples TRBV12-3 or TRBV12-4 to TRBJ2-7, with TRBD2 identical over 8 bases. Sequenced sample: PBMCs. CDR3: CASSLGLAGGPYEQYF. DNA of the CDR3: TGTGCCAGCAGTTTGGGCTTGGCGGGGGGCCCCTACGAGCAGTACTTC.